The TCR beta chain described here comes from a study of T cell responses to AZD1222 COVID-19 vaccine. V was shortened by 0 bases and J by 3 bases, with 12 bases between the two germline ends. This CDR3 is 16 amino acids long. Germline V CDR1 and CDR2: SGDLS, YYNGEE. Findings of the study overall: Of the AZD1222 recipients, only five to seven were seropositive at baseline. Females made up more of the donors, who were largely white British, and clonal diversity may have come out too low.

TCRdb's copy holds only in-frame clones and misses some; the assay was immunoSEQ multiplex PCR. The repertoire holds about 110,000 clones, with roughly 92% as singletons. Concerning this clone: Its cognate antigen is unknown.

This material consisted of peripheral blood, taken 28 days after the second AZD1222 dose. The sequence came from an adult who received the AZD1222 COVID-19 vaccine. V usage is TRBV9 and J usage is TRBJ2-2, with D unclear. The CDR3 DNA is TGTGCCAGCAGCGTAGTCGGGTATTGGGACACCGGGGAGCTGTTTTTT. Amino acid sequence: CASSVVGYWDTGELFF.